A selection of T cell receptor beta chains follows, all from one sample in a study of OX40 agonist ivuxolimab in advanced cancers. Repertoires were generated with immunoSEQ multiplex PCR, while TCRdb's copy carries only in-frame clones and drops some. The table lists about 81,000 clones, roughly four fifths of them singletons. The sequences come from CD4+ or CD8+ T cells sorted from blood, collected in a trial of the OX40 agonist ivuxolimab. These receptors were obtained from an adult with an advanced solid tumor such as melanoma, head and neck, liver or kidney cancer. Each CDR3 is given with its conserved first and last residue. The D gene is left open where the match is weak. Size values are once, few and many counts, or a class for expanded clones, and some rows have none.

.	TRBV19	TRBJ1-2	.	TGTGCCAGTAGTATGTTCTCTGGGGGAAACGGGGGCTACACCTTC	CASSMFSGGNGGYTF
.	TRBV4-2	TRBJ1-2	.	TGTGCCAGCAGCCAAGATCTAGGTCAGGGCGCTGACTATGGCTACACCTTC	CASSQDLGQGADYGYTF
.	TRBV6-1	TRBJ1-6	once	TGTGCCAGCATGGGGGACTCACCCCTCCACTTT	CASMGDSPLHF
.	TRBV4-1	TRBJ1-1	.	TGCGCCAGCAGCCAAGATAGGGGTGGAGGCACTGAAGCTTTCTTT	CASSQDRGGGTEAFF
.	TRBV28	TRBJ1-6	once	TGTGCCAGCAGCACAGGGAATAATTCACCCCTCCACTTT	CASSTGNNSPLHF
.	TRBV5-1	TRBJ2-5	once	TGCGCCAGCAGCCTAGCGGGAGGACAGGGGGGCCAAGAGACCCAGTACTTC	CASSLAGGQGGQETQYF
TRBD1	TRBV4-3	TRBJ2-1	.	TGCGCCAGCAGCCACTCGACAGGGTCCCAAAATGAGCAGTTCTTC	CASSHSTGSQNEQFF
.	TRBV7-9	TRBJ2-4	few	TGTGCCAGCAGCTTATTTGGGGCTGGCAAAAACATTCAGTACTTC	CASSLFGAGKNIQYF
.	TRBV11-2	TRBJ2-1	.	TGTGCCAGCAGCTTATTGACCAACAATGAGCAGTTCTTC	CASSLLTNNEQFF
.	TRBV7-9	TRBJ1-1	.	TGTGCCAGCAGCTTAGTGGGGAACACTGAAGCTTTCTTT	CASSLVGNTEAFF
.	TRBV21-1	TRBJ2-2	.	TGTGCCAGCAGCATCCAGACTAGCGGGAGTACCGGGGAGCTGTTTTTT	CASSIQTSGSTGELFF
.	TRBV28	TRBJ1-4	.	TGTGCCAGCAGTAAAGGGAGGGCTGGTGGTGAAAAACTGTTTTTT	CASSKGRAGGEKLFF
.	TRBV7-9	TRBJ1-6	.	TGTGCCAGCAGCTTAGGAAATAAGAATTCACCCCTCCACTTT	CASSLGNKNSPLHF
.	TRBV5-4	TRBJ1-4	once	TGTGCCAGCAGCTTGGATTTTGAAAAACTGTTTTTT	CASSLDFEKLFF
.	TRBV6-5	TRBJ2-7	.	TGTGCCAGCAGCAACTCCTACGAGCAGTACTTC	CASSNSYEQYF
.	TRBV4-2	TRBJ2-7	.	TGTGCCAGCAGCCAAACGGACAGGGTCGGCGGGAGGGACTACGAGCAGTACTTC	CASSQTDRVGGRDYEQYF
TRBD2	TRBV30	TRBJ2-5	.	TGTGCCTGGAGTGTGGCGGGAGGTCCTGGAGAGACCCAGTACTTC	CAWSVAGGPGETQYF
TRBD1	TRBV27	TRBJ2-7	.	TGTGCCAGCAGTCCCACAGGGGGCTTAACGGGCTACGAGCAGTACTTC	CASSPTGGLTGYEQYF
.	TRBV18	TRBJ1-1	.	TGTGCCAGCTCACCACCTACACGGAGGGACACTGAAGCTTTCTTT	CASSPPTRRDTEAFF
.	TRBV6-6	TRBJ1-1	.	TGTGCCAGCAGTTTATCAGGGAAAGGGGGAGCCACTGAAGCTTTCTTT	CASSLSGKGGATEAFF
.	TRBV19	TRBJ2-1	.	TGTGCCAGTAGTATTGCCCCCCGGGGTGAGCAGTTCTTC	CASSIAPRGEQFF
TRBD1	TRBV6-6	TRBJ1-4	.	TGTGCCAGCAGTTACGGGACAGGGAATGAAAAACTGTTTTTT	CASSYGTGNEKLFF
.	TRBV14	TRBJ2-7	.	TGTGCCAGCAGTCGAGAGGGGGTAAGCTCCTACGAGCAGTACTTC	CASSREGVSSYEQYF
.	TRBV5-1	TRBJ2-7	.	TGCGCCAGCAGCTTGGCCGGGCTTGGGTACGAGCAGTACTTC	CASSLAGLGYEQYF
TRBD1	TRBV30	TRBJ1-1	.	TGTGCCTGGAGTGGAGGGACAGGCGGGGACACTGAAGCTTTCTTT	CAWSGGTGGDTEAFF
.	TRBV29-1	TRBJ1-2	.	TGCAGCGTGGGACATGGCCAAGGTGGCTACACCTTC	CSVGHGQGGYTF
.	TRBV9	TRBJ2-2	.	TGTGCCAGCAGCGGGACAGACACCGGGGAGCTGTTTTTT	CASSGTDTGELFF
TRBD2	TRBV11-3	TRBJ2-5	.	TGTGCCAGCAGCTTAGCGGGGGGAGTCGGGACCCAGTACTTC	CASSLAGGVGTQYF
.	TRBV29-1	TRBJ1-3	.	TGCAGCGCGACAGTCTCTGGAAACACCATATATTTT	CSATVSGNTIYF
.	TRBV30	TRBJ2-7	once	TGTGCCTGGAGCGCAGACAGCTACGAGCAGTACTTC	CAWSADSYEQYF
TRBD2	TRBV7-3	TRBJ2-1	.	TGTGCCAGCAGCCCCCGCGAAGCGGGAATGAATGAGCAGTTCTTC	CASSPREAGMNEQFF
.	TRBV5-1	TRBJ1-1	.	TGCGCCAGCAGCTTGCCGGCGAACACTGAAGCTTTCTTT	CASSLPANTEAFF
.	TRBV27	TRBJ2-1	.	TGTGCCAGCAGTCTGGCCGGGGTCCGTACCAATGAGCAGTTCTTC	CASSLAGVRTNEQFF
TRBD1	TRBV9	TRBJ1-3	.	TGTGCCAGCAGCGTGGGACAGGGGTCTGGAAACACCATATATTTT	CASSVGQGSGNTIYF
.	TRBV9	TRBJ2-2	.	TGTGCCAGCAGCGTAGGAATAACCGGGGAGCTGTTTTTT	CASSVGITGELFF
TRBD2	TRBV27	TRBJ2-1	.	TGTGCCAGCATGTCTAGCGGGGATTACAATGAGCAGTTCTTC	CASMSSGDYNEQFF
.	TRBV7-3	TRBJ2-1	.	TGTGCCAGCAGCTTAACGGGTACGGGGAATGAGCAGTTCTTC	CASSLTGTGNEQFF
TRBD2	TRBV2	TRBJ2-7	.	TGTGCCAGCAGGGGGGCAGGGCCCCCACCCTCTCAGACTAGCGGGAGGGCGCGGGTTTACGAGCAGTACTTC	CASRGAGPPPSQTSGRARVYEQYF
.	TRBV5-3	TRBJ1-2	once	TGTGCCAGAAACATCAGGGACTATGGCTACACCTTC	CARNIRDYGYTF
TRBD2	TRBV5-1	TRBJ2-5	.	TGCGCCAGCAGCTTGATGGGGCGGGGGGACCAAGAGACCCAGTACTTC	CASSLMGRGDQETQYF
TRBD1	TRBV4-3	TRBJ2-7	.	TGCGCCAGCAGCCAAGACAGGGGGATAGCTTACGAGCAGTACTTC	CASSQDRGIAYEQYF
.	TRBV28	TRBJ1-4	.	TGTGCCAGCAGACTGGGACCCGAAAAACTGTTTTTT	CASRLGPEKLFF
TRBD1	TRBV7-9	TRBJ1-2	.	TGTGCCAGCCTCGGGACAGGGAACGGCTACACCTTC	CASLGTGNGYTF
TRBD2	TRBV7-9	TRBJ2-3	.	TGTGCCAGCAGCACCGGGACTAGCGGAACTTACACAGATACGCAGTATTTT	CASSTGTSGTYTDTQYF
TRBD2	TRBV19	TRBJ2-1	once	TGTGCCAGTACCATGAGCGGGAGGCGGGGGAATGAGCAGTTCTTC	CASTMSGRRGNEQFF
TRBD1	TRBV19	TRBJ1-2	.	TGTGCCAGTAGTTCCCCACAGGGGGGCATTAGGTATGGCTACACCTTC	CASSSPQGGIRYGYTF
TRBD2	TRBV28	TRBJ2-5	.	TGTGCCAGCACCCTAGCGGGAAGTCAAGAGACCCAGTACTTC	CASTLAGSQETQYF
.	TRBV11-2	TRBJ1-2	.	TGTGCCAGCAGCTCCAACAGCGGCCCAAACTATGGCTACACCTTC	CASSSNSGPNYGYTF
TRBD2	TRBV29-1	TRBJ2-3	.	TGCAGCGTGCATCTAGCGGGAGAGTATCCAGATACGCAGTATTTT	CSVHLAGEYPDTQYF
.	TRBV30	TRBJ2-3	.	TGTGCCTGGCCCCCTGGATCAGCGAGAAGCACAGATACGCAGTATTTT	CAWPPGSARSTDTQYF
.	TRBV19	TRBJ1-5	.	TGTGCCAGTTCAGAAGCCAATCAGCCCCAGCATTTT	CASSEANQPQHF
TRBD2	TRBV11-2	TRBJ2-2	.	TGTGCCAGCAGGAAGGCCCTAGCGGAGGAGCTGTTTTTT	CASRKALAEELFF
TRBD1	TRBV27	TRBJ2-7	.	TGTGCCAGCAGTTCGTACACAGGGGCGGGCGTGTACGAGCAGTACTTC	CASSSYTGAGVYEQYF
TRBD1	TRBV19	TRBJ2-2	.	TGTGCCAGCAGGGGGCGACGCACGACGAACACCGGGGAGCTGTTTTTT	CASRGRRTTNTGELFF
.	TRBV6-5	TRBJ1-2	.	TGTGCCAGCAGTTACCGGGGGGGCGAGGGCTACACCTTC	CASSYRGGEGYTF
.	TRBV30	TRBJ2-7	.	TGTGCCTGGAGCCCAGGATCGGTCGAGCAGTACTTC	CAWSPGSVEQYF